Listed here are 2 T cell receptor beta chains from one sample, sequenced in a study of read filtering for tumor transcriptome and immune sequencing. From around 440 ng of RNA, a library with molecular barcoded alpha/delta and beta/gamma adaptors was made. TCRdb redid the calling of the reads with MiXCR, one entry per CDR3 protein. Of under 80,000 distinct CDR3 sequences listed, about a fifth were seen once; the top ten hold 11% to 15%. Sequencing was done on a sample of a population of CD138-negative cells sorted from bone marrow. These receptors were obtained from a donor at least 40 years old with multiple myeloma.

There are many counts of this clonotype. V gene TRBV2 combines with J gene TRBJ1-2, with D possibly being TRBD1 (6 bases). This CDR3 has 13 amino acids. Germline V gene lookup returns CDR1 SNHLY and CDR2 FYNNEI. The V and J ends lost 4 bases and 4 bases respectively, with 10 bases between them. CDR3 sequence (DNA): TGTGCCAGCAGTGCGGGGACAACCTATGGCTACACCTTC. Amino acid sequence: CASSAGTTYGYTF.

V gene TRBV20-1 combines with J gene TRBJ2-7; D ambiguous. Trimming took off 4 bases at V and 9 bases at J, with 16 bases between the two ends. The CDR3 runs 12 residues. The germline gives CDR1 DFQATT, CDR2 SNEGSKA (reference sequence). The CDR3 sequence: CSANGVRGGQYF. The DNA of the CDR3 is TGCAGTGCTAATGGAGTCCGAGGCGGGCAGTACTTC.